A few counts support the clone carrying this T cell receptor (beta chain). It was with a sample-barcoded 5' primer and a J-beta primer mix that a second PCR of about 7 to 12 cycles was run. TCRdb re-analysed the 5' RACE reads in MiXCR, keeping a single row per CDR3 protein. The sample contains roughly 2 million distinct CDR3 sequences, about 49% of which appear only once. The sample providers were healthy Caucasian people from Russia, aged about 6 to 90. Trimming took off 0 bases at V and 3 bases at J, with 10 bases between the two ends. Germline CDR1 reads SGHRS; CDR2 reads YFSETQ. The CDR3 runs 15 residues. This specimen comes from a study of blood T cells in healthy people across ages.

V usage is TRBV5-1 and J usage is TRBJ1-5; a weak D match, TRBD1 (5 bases). Sequencing was carried out using blood. This TCR was sampled from a woman between 40 and 50 years old in good health. CDR3 sequence reads: CASSLEGDFNQPQHF. DNA of the CDR3: TGCGCCAGCAGCTTGGAAGGGGACTTCAATCAGCCCCAGCATTTT.